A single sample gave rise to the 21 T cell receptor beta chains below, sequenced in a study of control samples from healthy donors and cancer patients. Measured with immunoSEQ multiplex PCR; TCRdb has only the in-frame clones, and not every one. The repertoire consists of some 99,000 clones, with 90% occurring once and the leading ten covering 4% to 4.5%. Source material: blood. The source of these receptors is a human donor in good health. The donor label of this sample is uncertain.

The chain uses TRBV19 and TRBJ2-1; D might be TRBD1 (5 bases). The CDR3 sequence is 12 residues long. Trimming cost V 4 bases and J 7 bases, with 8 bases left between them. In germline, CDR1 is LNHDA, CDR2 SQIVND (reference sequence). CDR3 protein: CASSTRENEQFF. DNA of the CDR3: TGTGCCAGTAGTACCAGGGAAAATGAGCAGTTCTTC.

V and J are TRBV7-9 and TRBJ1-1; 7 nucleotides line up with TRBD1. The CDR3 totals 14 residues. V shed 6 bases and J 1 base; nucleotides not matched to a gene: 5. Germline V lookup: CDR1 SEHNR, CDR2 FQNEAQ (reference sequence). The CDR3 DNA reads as TGTGCCAGCAGTTTGAGGACAGGGAACACTGAAGCTTTCTTT. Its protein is CASSLRTGNTEAFF.

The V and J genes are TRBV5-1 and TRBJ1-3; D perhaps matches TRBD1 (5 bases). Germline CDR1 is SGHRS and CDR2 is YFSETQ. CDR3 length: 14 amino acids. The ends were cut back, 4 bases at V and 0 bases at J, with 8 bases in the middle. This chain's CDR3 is CASSAGHSGNTIYF. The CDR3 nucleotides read TGCGCCAGCAGCGCCGGACACTCTGGAAACACCATATATTTT.

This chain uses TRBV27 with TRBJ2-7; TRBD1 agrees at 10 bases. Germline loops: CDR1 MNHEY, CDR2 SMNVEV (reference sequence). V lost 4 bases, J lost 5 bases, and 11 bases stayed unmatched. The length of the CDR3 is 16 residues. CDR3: CASSSTAGQGPHEQYF. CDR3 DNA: TGTGCCAGCAGTTCAACCGCGGGACAGGGGCCGCACGAGCAGTACTTC.

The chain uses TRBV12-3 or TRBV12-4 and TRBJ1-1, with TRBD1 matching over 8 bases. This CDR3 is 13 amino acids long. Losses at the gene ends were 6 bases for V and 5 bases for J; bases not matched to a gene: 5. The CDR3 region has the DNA TGTGCCAGCAGAGTTACAGGGGGAACTGAAGCTTTCTTT. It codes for CASRVTGGTEAFF.

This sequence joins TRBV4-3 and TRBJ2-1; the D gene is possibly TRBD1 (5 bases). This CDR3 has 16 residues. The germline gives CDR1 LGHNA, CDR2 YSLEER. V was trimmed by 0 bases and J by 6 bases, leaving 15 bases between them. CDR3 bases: TGCGCCAGCAGCCAAGATTTTGGGCAGGGCGGCAATGAGCAGTTCTTC. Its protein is CASSQDFGQGGNEQFF.

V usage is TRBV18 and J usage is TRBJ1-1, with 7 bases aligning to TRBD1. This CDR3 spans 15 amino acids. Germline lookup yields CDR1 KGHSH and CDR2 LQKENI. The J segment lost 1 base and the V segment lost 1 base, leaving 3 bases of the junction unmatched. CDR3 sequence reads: CASSPQQGSNTEAFF. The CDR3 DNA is TGTGCCAGCTCACCACAACAGGGGTCGAACACTGAAGCTTTCTTT.

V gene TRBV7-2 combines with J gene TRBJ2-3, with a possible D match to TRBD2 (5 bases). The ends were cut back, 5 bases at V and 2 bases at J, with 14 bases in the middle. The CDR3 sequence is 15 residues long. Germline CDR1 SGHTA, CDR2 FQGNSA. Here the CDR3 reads CASSPTGNPTDTQYF. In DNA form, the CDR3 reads TGTGCCAGCAGCCCAACCGGGAACCCCACAGATACGCAGTATTTT.

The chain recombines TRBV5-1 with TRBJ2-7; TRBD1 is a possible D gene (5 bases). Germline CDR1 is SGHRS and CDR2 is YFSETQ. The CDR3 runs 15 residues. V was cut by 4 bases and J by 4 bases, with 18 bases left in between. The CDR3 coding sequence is TGCGCCAGCAGCCCTGGACACATGACTTCTTACGAGCAGTACTTC. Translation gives CASSPGHMTSYEQYF.

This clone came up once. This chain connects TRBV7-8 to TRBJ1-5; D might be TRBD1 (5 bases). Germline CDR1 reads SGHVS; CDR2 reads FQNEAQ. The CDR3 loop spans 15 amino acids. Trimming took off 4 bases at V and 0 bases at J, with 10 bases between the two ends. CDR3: CASSSTAGSNQPQHF. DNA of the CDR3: TGTGCCAGCAGCTCGACAGCAGGTAGCAATCAGCCCCAGCATTTT.

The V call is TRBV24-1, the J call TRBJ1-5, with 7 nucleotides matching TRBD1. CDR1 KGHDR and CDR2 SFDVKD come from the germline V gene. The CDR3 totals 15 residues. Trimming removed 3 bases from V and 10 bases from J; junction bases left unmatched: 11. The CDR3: CATSDPGQAFGPQHF. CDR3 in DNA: TGTGCCACCAGTGATCCCGGACAGGCGTTCGGTCCCCAGCATTTT.

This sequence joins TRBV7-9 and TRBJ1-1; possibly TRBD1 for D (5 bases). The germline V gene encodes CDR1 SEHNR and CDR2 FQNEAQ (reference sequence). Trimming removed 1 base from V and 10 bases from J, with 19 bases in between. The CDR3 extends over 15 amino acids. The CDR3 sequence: CASSLGVVDSFLAFF. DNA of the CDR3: TGTGCCAGCAGCTTAGGTGTGGTTGACAGTTTTTTAGCTTTCTTT.

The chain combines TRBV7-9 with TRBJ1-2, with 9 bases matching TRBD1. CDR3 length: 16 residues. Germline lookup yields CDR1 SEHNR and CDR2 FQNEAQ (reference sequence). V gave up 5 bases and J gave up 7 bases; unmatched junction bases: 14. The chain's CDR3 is CASSGFQGQGAFGYTF. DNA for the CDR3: TGTGCCAGCAGCGGATTCCAGGGACAGGGCGCTTTTGGCTACACCTTC.

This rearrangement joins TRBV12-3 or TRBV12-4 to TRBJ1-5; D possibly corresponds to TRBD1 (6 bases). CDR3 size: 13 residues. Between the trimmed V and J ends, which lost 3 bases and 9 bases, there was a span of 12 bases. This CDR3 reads CASSLGDTRPQHF. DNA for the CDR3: TGTGCCAGCAGTTTGGGGGACACTCGGCCCCAGCATTTT.

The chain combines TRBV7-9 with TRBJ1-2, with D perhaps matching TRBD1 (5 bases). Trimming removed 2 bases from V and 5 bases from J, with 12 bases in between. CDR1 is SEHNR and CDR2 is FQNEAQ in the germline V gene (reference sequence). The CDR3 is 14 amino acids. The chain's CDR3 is CASSLKRGSYGYTF. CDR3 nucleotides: TGTGCCAGCAGCTTAAAGAGGGGAAGTTATGGCTACACCTTC.

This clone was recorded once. The CDR3 region is CASRDVGVEAFF. The CDR3 bases are TGTGCCAGCAGGGACGTAGGAGTTGAAGCTTTCTTT. The chain combines TRBV2 with TRBJ1-1; D unclear. The germline V and J ends were trimmed by 6 bases and 7 bases, with 12 bases remaining between them. The germline V gene has CDR1 SNHLY and CDR2 FYNNEI. The CDR3 contains 12 residues.

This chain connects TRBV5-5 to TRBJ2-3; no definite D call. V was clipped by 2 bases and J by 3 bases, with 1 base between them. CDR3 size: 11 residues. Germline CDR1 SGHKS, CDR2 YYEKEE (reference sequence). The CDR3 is CASSLTDTQYF. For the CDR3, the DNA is TGTGCCAGCAGCTTAACAGATACGCAGTATTTT.

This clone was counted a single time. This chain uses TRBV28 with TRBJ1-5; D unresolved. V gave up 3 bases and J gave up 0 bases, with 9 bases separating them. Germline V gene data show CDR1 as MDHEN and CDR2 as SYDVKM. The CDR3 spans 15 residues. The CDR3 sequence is CASSFTGNSNQPQHF. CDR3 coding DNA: TGTGCCAGCAGTTTCACTGGGAATAGCAATCAGCCCCAGCATTTT.

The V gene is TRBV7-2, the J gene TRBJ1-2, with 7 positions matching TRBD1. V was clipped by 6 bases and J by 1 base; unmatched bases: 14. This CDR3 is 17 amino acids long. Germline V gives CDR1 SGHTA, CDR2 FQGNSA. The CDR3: CASRSPRQGESNYGYTF. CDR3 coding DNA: TGTGCCAGCAGATCCCCGCGGCAGGGGGAGAGTAACTATGGCTACACCTTC.

The CDR3 spells CASSFTLANEQFF. CDR3 coding DNA: TGTGCCAGCAGCTTTACACTGGCCAATGAGCAGTTCTTC. The rearrangement uses TRBV11-2 and TRBJ2-1; D gene uncertain. This CDR3 region has 13 residues. Germline-derived CDR1 and CDR2 are SGHAT and FQNNGV. V lost 3 bases and J lost 6, with 9 bases in between. The whole variable domain, remainder taken from reference TRBV11-2 and TRBJ2-1, is EAGVAQSPRYKIIEKRQSVAFWCNPISGHATLYWYQQILGQGPKLLIQFQNNGVVDDSQLPKDRFSAERLKGVDSTLKIQPAKLEDSAVYLCASSFTLANEQFFGPGTRLTVL.

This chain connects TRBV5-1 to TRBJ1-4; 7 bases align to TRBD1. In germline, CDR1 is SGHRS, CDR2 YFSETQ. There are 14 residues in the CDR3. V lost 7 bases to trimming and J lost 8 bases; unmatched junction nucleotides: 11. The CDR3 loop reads CASGSTGVGEKLFF. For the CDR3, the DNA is TGCGCCAGCGGTTCAACAGGGGTAGGAGAAAAACTGTTTTTT.